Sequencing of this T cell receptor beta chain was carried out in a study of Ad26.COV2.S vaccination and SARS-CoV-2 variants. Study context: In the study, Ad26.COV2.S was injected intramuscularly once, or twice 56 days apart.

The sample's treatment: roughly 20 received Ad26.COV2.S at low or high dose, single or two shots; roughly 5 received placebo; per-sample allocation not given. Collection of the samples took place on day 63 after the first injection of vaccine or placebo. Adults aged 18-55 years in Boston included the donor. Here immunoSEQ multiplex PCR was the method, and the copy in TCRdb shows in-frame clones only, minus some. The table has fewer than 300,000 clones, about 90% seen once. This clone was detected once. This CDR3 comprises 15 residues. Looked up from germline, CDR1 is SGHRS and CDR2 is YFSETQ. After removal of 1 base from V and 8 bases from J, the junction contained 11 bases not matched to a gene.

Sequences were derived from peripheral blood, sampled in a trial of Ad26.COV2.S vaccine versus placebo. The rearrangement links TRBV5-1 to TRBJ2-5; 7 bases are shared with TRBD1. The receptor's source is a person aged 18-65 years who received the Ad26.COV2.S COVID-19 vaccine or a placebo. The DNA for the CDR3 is TGCGCCAGCAGCTTGAGGGGGCCACCGTATGAAACCCAGTACTTC. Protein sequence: CASSLRGPPYETQYF.